The rows below give T cell receptor beta chains drawn from one sample of a study of regulatory T cells in long-lasting Graves disease. Each CDR3 protein is one row after TCRdb ran MiXCR on the multiplex PCR reads. Here the sample spans approximately 400,000 distinct CDR3 sequences, about a quarter being singletons. The sample here was peripheral blood mononuclear cells (PBMCs), taken when the disease was refractory, from a patient treated with antithyroid drugs. These receptor sequences come from a female donor with Graves disease. The CDR3 runs from the conserved cysteine through the conserved F or W. D genes are given only for firm matches. Not every row has a clone size; where given, it reads once, few, many or a size class.

NA	TRBJ1-1	few	TRBV6-1	CASSRDHLGEAFF	TGTGCCAGCAGTCGGGACCATCTGGGTGAAGCTTTCTTT
NA	TRBJ2-1	NA	TRBV20-1	CSARALAPSSYNGQFF	TGCAGTGCTAGGGCCCTAGCGCCGAGCTCCTACAATGGGCAGTTCTTC
NA	TRBJ1-1	NA	TRBV20-1	CSARWAGENTEAFF	TGCAGTGCTAGGTGGGCAGGAGAGAACACTGAAGCTTTCTTT
TRBD2	TRBJ2-2	few	TRBV3-1	CASGSLAGANTGELFF	TGTGCCAGCGGAAGTCTAGCGGGAGCGAACACCGGGGAGCTGTTTTTT
NA	TRBJ2-2	few	TRBV15	CATSRATSGELFF	TGTGCCACCAGCAGAGCGACCTCCGGGGAGCTGTTTTTT
NA	TRBJ1-1	NA	TRBV3-1	CASSTNQGLTNTEAFF	TGTGCCAGCAGTACCAATCAGGGTTTGACGAACACTGAAGCTTTCTTT
NA	TRBJ1-2	once	TRBV9	CASRYTGQHGYTF	TGTGCCAGCAGATACACAGGACAGCATGGCTACACCTTC
TRBD2	TRBJ2-5	NA	TRBV20-1	CSAVGTSGKETQYF	TGCAGTGCTGTTGGGACTAGCGGAAAAGAGACCCAGTACTTC
TRBD2	TRBJ2-7	many	TRBV7-4	CASSQRPLARAYEQYF	TGTGCCAGCAGCCAGAGGCCACTAGCGAGAGCCTACGAGCAGTACTTC
NA	TRBJ2-7	NA	TRBV5-1	CASSLAPNQSGRSYEQYF	TGCGCCAGCAGCTTGGCCCCAAACCAGAGCGGGCGTTCCTACGAGCAGTACTTC
NA	TRBJ1-4	NA	TRBV18	CASSPSGGAGEKLFF	TGTGCCAGCTCACCGTCCGGGGGCGCCGGTGAAAAACTGTTTTTT
TRBD1	TRBJ2-7	many	TRBV28	CASRPGTVSYEQYF	TGTGCCAGCCGACCTGGGACAGTTTCCTACGAGCAGTACTTC
NA	TRBJ2-7	few	TRBV20-1	CSARGLGFHEQYF	TGCAGTGCTAGAGGGCTAGGCTTCCACGAGCAGTACTTC
NA	TRBJ2-7	many	TRBV7-2	CASSFNRAEQYF	TGTGCCAGCAGCTTTAACAGGGCCGAGCAGTACTTC
NA	TRBJ2-5	many	TRBV20-1	CSASPIGQGGLETQYF	TGCAGTGCTAGTCCTATTGGTCAGGGAGGTTTGGAGACCCAGTACTTC
NA	TRBJ1-4	few	TRBV29-1	CSVGEEKLFF	TGCAGCGTTGGAGAAGAAAAACTGTTTTTT
NA	TRBJ1-5	NA	TRBV7-9	CASSLLGFNQPQHF	TGTGCCAGCAGCTTACTGGGGTTCAATCAGCCCCAGCATTTT
NA	TRBJ2-7	NA	TRBV19	CASTDRQGTLAYEQYF	TGTGCCAGTACTGACAGGCAAGGCACCTTAGCCTACGAGCAGTACTTC
NA	TRBJ2-4	many	TRBV28	CASSPPGTPGRNIQYF	TGTGCCAGCAGTCCCCCTGGGACACCAGGGCGAAACATTCAGTACTTC
NA	TRBJ1-5	NA	TRBV20-1	CSARYGVGNQPQHF	TGCAGTGCTAGATATGGGGTCGGCAATCAGCCCCAGCATTTT
NA	TRBJ2-3	few	TRBV12-3/TRBV12-4	CASSPPRDTQYF	TGTGCCAGCAGCCCCCCGAGGGATACGCAGTATTTT
NA	TRBJ1-5	many	TRBV2	CASRSKSSNQPQHF	TGTGCCAGCAGATCGAAAAGTAGCAATCAGCCCCAGCATTTT
TRBD2	TRBJ2-1	many	TRBV12-3/TRBV12-4	CASSPRASGSRYEQFF	TGTGCCAGCAGTCCCAGGGCTAGCGGGAGTCGGTATGAGCAGTTCTTC
TRBD1	TRBJ2-1	NA	TRBV28	CASFDRGSNEQFF	TGTGCCAGCTTTGACAGGGGGAGTAATGAGCAGTTCTTC
NA	TRBJ2-3	once	TRBV7-8	CASSHLDTDTQYF	TGTGCCAGCAGCCATCTAGACACAGATACGCAGTATTTT
NA	TRBJ1-4	NA	TRBV6-2/TRBV6-3	CASSYREGEKLLF	TGTGCCAGCAGTTACAGGGAGGGTGAAAAACTGCTTTTT